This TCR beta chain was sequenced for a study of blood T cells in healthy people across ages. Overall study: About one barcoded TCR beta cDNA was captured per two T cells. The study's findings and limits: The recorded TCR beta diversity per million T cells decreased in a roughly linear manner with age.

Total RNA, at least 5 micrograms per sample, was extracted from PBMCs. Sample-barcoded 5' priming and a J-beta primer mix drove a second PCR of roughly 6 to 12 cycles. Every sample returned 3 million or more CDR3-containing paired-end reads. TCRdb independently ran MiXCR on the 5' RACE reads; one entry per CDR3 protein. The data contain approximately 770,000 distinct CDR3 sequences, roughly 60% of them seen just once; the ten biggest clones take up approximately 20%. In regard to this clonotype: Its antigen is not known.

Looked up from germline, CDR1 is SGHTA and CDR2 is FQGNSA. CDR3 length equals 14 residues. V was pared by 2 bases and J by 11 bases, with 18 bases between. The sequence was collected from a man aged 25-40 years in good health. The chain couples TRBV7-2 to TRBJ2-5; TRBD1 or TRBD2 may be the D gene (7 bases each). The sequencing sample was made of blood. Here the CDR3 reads CASSLRVGEGQQYF. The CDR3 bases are TGTGCCAGCAGCTTACGGGTCGGGGAGGGACAGCAGTACTTC.